This T cell receptor beta chain appears in the sequencing data of a study of patients and donors after allogeneic stem cell transplantation. Germline CDR1 is KGHDR and CDR2 is SFDVKD. Trimming cost V 5 bases and J 8 bases, with 10 bases left between them. The CDR3 is 12 amino acids. TCRdb re-derived calls from the RT-PCR reads in MiXCR, one entry per CDR3 protein. The profile shows 410,000 or so distinct CDR3 sequences, 16% of them singletons. Sequencing input: blood, either unsorted or a sorted T cell fraction (not recorded which). The chain links TRBV24-1 to TRBJ2-3, with D uncertain. This TCR was recovered from a human donor who was either an allogeneic HSCT recipient or a stem cell or donor lymphocyte infusion donor (not recorded which). It is not recorded whose cells these are; they may come from a transplant donor. This chain's CDR3 is CATSVNTGTQYF. The DNA of the CDR3 is TGTGCCACCAGTGTCAATACGGGTACGCAGTATTTT.